This T cell receptor beta chain was retrieved from a study of blood T cell repertoires in COVID-19. Germline CDR1 and CDR2: LGHDT and YNNKEL (reference sequence). V was pared by 4 bases and J by 0 bases, with 3 bases between. This CDR3 has 12 amino acids. Using immunoSEQ multiplex PCR, the repertoire was profiled, and TCRdb retains in-frame clones only, with some absent. The table includes more than 100,000 clones, around 87% detected once. This clone was seen once. Sample: peripheral blood. The clonotype was recovered from a woman aged 55-75 years with acute or convalescent COVID-19. The chain employs TRBV3-1 (or the pseudogene TRBV3-2) and TRBJ1-1, with no clear D. The CDR3 DNA reads TGTGCCAGCAGCCTCATGAACACTGAAGCTTTCTTT. Protein sequence: CASSLMNTEAFF.